This T cell receptor (beta chain) derives from a study of shared clonotypes between healthy human individuals. Study context: Three plates each covered CD4 naive and memory; CD8 naive two, CD8 memory one.

Clones were sequenced by immunoSEQ multiplex PCR, and TCRdb holds only the in-frame ones, with some missing. Altogether 2 million to 2.5 million clones are present, just under 95% being singletons, with the ten largest covering approximately 1.2%. CD45RO-negative CD8 cells positively selected for CCR7 made up the naive population, which excluded terminally differentiated effector memory CD45RA+ cells. This clone was seen a single time. Sequencing was done on a sample of naive CD8+ T cells sorted from blood. The receptor's source is a man younger than 30 in good health.

CDR3 nucleotide sequence: TGTGCCAGCGAAGGGACTTCCTCCTACGAGCAGTACTTC. This codes for CASEGTSSYEQYF. The J gene is TRBJ2-7, the V gene TRBV7-2; the D gene is possibly TRBD2 (6 bases). This CDR3 has 13 residues. CDR1 and CDR2 from the germline V gene are SGHTA and FQGNSA. Trimming removed 8 bases at V and 0 bases at J, with 11 bases between.